Listed here are 5 T cell receptor beta chains from one sample, sequenced in a study of blood T cell repertoires in COVID-19. Method: immunoSEQ multiplex PCR; TCRdb's copy keeps in-frame clones and lacks some. The profile covers around 200,000 clones, with around 82% appearing a single time and around 9.8% taken by the ten largest. Material: peripheral blood. These receptor sequences come from a woman aged 80 or older with acute or convalescent COVID-19.

This chain uses TRBV19 with TRBJ2-7, with D perhaps matching TRBD2 (5 bases). CDR3 length: 14 residues. V lost 5 bases and J lost 6, with 17 bases in between. Germline CDR1 is LNHDA and CDR2 is SQIVND (reference sequence). The CDR3 coding sequence is TGTGCCAGTAGTCCGGCCCCCGGGGTAAGCGAGCAGTACTTC. Its protein product is CASSPAPGVSEQYF.

This chain joins TRBV5-4 and TRBJ2-7; 7 positions match TRBD2. The junction had 10 bases not matched to a gene; V was cut back by 4 bases and J by 3 bases. This CDR3 region has 15 residues. The germline V gene encodes CDR1 SGHNT and CDR2 YYREEE (reference sequence). The CDR3 nucleotides read TGTGCCAGCAGCGTGGCGTCCAGGGACTACTACGAGCAGTACTTC. Its translation: CASSVASRDYYEQYF.

The chain couples TRBV6-1 to TRBJ2-5, with D maybe TRBD1 (9 bases). Trimming pared 0 bases from V and 1 base from J, leaving 24 bases between. The length of the CDR3 is 20 residues. The germline CDR1 and CDR2 sequences are MNHNS and SASEGT. In DNA form, the CDR3 reads TGTGCCAGCAGTGAAGCGCAAAGTCGGGGGGGACAGGGAATCCAAGAGACCCAGTACTTC. This translates into CASSEAQSRGGQGIQETQYF.

The chain employs TRBV4-3 and TRBJ2-1, with TRBD2 as a possible D gene (6 bases). CDR1 is LGHNA and CDR2 is YSLEER in the germline V gene. The ends were cut back, 0 bases at V and 8 bases at J, with 14 bases in the middle. The CDR3 consists of 15 residues. CDR3 protein: CASSQDNGGRDEQFF. For the CDR3, the DNA is TGCGCCAGCAGCCAAGATAACGGGGGTAGGGATGAGCAGTTCTTC.

CDR3 residues: CSVATGAYTGELFF. The DNA of the CDR3 is TGCAGCGTTGCGACAGGGGCCTACACCGGGGAGCTGTTTTTT. The J gene is TRBJ2-2, the V gene TRBV29-1; 8 bases align to TRBD1. The germline V gene has CDR1 SQVTM and CDR2 ANQGSEA. With 4 bases clipped from V and 3 bases from J, the junction kept 4 bases outside the gene matches. This CDR3 region has 14 residues.